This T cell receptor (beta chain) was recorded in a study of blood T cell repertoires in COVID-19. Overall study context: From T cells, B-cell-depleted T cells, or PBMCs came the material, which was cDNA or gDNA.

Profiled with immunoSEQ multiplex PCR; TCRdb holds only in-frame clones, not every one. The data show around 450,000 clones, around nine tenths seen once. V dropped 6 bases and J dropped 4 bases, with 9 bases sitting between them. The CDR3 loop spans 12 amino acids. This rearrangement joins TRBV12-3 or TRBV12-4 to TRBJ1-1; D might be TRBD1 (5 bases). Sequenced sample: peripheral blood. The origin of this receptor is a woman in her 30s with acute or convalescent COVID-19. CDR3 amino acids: CASSPRATEAFF. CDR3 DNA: TGTGCCAGCAGCCCCAGGGCCACTGAAGCTTTCTTT.